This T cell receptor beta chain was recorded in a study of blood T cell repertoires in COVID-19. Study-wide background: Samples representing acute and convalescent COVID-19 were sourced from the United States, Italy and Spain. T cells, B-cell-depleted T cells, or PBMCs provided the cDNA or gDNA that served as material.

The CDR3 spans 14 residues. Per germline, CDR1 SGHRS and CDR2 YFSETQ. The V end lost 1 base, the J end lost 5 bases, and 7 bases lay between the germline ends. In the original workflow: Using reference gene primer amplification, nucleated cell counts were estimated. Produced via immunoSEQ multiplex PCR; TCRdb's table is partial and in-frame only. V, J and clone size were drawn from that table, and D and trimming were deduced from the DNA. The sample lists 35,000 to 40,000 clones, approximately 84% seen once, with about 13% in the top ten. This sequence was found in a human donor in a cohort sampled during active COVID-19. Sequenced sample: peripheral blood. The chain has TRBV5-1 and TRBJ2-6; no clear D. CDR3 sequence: CASSLPSRANVLTF. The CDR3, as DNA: TGCGCCAGCAGCTTGCCGAGTCGGGCCAACGTCCTGACTTTC.